This passage covers 16 T cell receptor delta chains from one sample sequenced in a study of gamma-delta T cells after stem cell transplantation. TCRdb re-processed the RT-PCR reads via CATT. The table records about 3,000 delta-chain clones, less than 9.5% of them present only once. The specimen sequenced was gamma-delta T cells. Receptors were obtained from a human donor. It is not recorded whose cells these are; they may come from a transplant donor.

Points on this clone: A read error may be the cause here, since a much bigger clone is one base away. The sample has other DNA sequences that encode this CDR3 too. The CDR3 here is CACRPAGGDKLIF. DNA of the CDR3: TGTGCCTGCCGCCCTGCTGGTGGCGATAAACTCATCTTT. The chain is built from TRDV2 and TRDJ1; D is uncertain. Germline V CDR1 and CDR2: GEAIGNYY, EKD. V was cut by 7 bases and J by 4 bases, with 15 bases left in between. CDR3 length equals 13 residues.

Relative to its sample, this clone is medium-sized (0.01 to 0.1%). This sequence joins TRDV1 and TRDJ1; D gene uncertain. The germline V gene encodes CDR1 TSWWSYY and CDR2 QGS. The length of the CDR3 is 12 residues. Trimming took 3 bases from V and 3 from J, leaving 5 bases between them. CDR3 protein: CALGDPPDKLIF. The CDR3 nucleotides read TGTGCTCTTGGGGACCCCCCCGATAAACTCATCTTT.

This clone showed up just a few times. This is likely an artifact of a read error, given a far larger clone one base away. This sequence joins TRDV2 and TRDJ1, with TRDD3 as a possible D gene (5 bases). The CDR3 is 14 amino acids. Trimming took off 0 bases at V and 0 bases at J, with 7 bases between the two ends. Per germline, CDR1 GEAIGNYY and CDR2 EKD. In DNA, the CDR3 is TGTGCCTGTGACACCGCGGGGGACACCGATAAACTCATCTTT. Encoded protein: CACDTAGDTDKLIF.

Remarks on this clone: A read error is the likely source, as a far larger clone sits one nucleotide away. Here the CDR3 DNA reads TGTGCCTGTGATATGCTGGGGGATACAGGGGCAGCACAACTCTTCTTT. It codes for CACDMLGDTGAAQLFF. This chain joins TRDV2 and TRDJ2, with 11 bases fitting TRDD3. This CDR3 region has 16 residues. V trimming: 4 bases; J trimming: 6 bases; junction bases outside the gene matches: 9. CDR1 GEAIGNYY and CDR2 EKD come from the germline V gene.

This clone was detected a few times. A far bigger clonotype differs at one base, so this is likely a read error. The V and J genes are TRDV2 and TRDJ1; D gene unclear. This CDR3 is built from 16 residues. Germline V gene data show CDR1 as GEAIGNYY and CDR2 as EKD. V lost 0 bases and J 0 bases, leaving 13 bases between the germline ends. CDR3 loop: CACDTGVVPYTDKLIF. In DNA, the CDR3 is TGTGCCTGTGACACCGGTGTGGTCCCGTACACCGATAAACTCATCTTT.

Concerning this clone: A read error likely explains why the TCRdb protein, taken from a much larger clone, differs from this DNA's translation at residue 16; the protein shown is translated from the DNA. The chain is built from TRDV2 and TRDJ3; 9 bases are shared with TRDD3. The CDR3 has 18 amino acids. The germline CDR1 and CDR2 sequences are GEAIGNYY and EKD. CDR3 region: CACDTWGIASWDTRQTFF. The DNA for the CDR3 is TGTGCCTGTGACACTTGGGGGATAGCGTCCTGGGACACCCGACAGACGTTTTTC.

In regard to this clone: A much larger clone is a single base away; this may be a read error. This sample includes further DNA sequences coding for the same CDR3. The chain combines TRDV2 with TRDJ3; 10 bases are a match to TRDD3. Germline V CDR1 and CDR2: GEAIGNYY, EKD. The CDR3 length is 20 residues. The CDR3 here is CACDTHPRTGGSWDTRQMFF. The CDR3 coding sequence is TGTGCCTGTGACACTCATCCCCGTACTGGGGGATCCTGGGACACCCGACAAATGTTTTTC.

This clone has a handful of counts. A far larger clone is only one base removed, so a read error is likely. The rearrangement links TRDV2 to TRDJ3; 9 bases are shared with TRDD3. CDR3 length: 18 amino acids. Germline V lookup: CDR1 GEAIGNYY, CDR2 EKD. V lost 5 bases and J lost 0; bases outside the gene matches: 7. The CDR3 loop reads CACGTYWGSSWDTRQMFF. Here the CDR3 DNA reads TGTGCCTGTGGCACGTACTGGGGGAGCTCCTGGGACACCCGACAGATGTTTTTC.

Notes on this clone: A far larger clone is only one base removed, so a read error is likely. The CDR3 protein is CACDTDLLLVFGEWDTRQMFF. As DNA, the CDR3 is TGTGCCTGTGACACCGACCTTCTACTGGTCTTCGGAGAATGGGACACCCGACAGATGTTTTTC. J is TRDJ3 and V is TRDV2; tentatively, D is TRDD2 or TRDD3 (5 bases each). The V and J ends lost 0 bases and 4 bases respectively, with 24 bases between them. The CDR3 sequence is 21 residues long. Germline loops: CDR1 GEAIGNYY, CDR2 EKD.

This clone has a handful of counts. With only one base between it and a far larger clone, this is likely a read error. The rearrangement uses TRDV2 and TRDJ1, with D possibly being TRDD3 (6 bases). The V gene's germline CDR1 is GEAIGNYY and CDR2 EKD. The CDR3 contains 20 residues. Trimming stripped 4 bases from V and 0 bases from J, with 29 bases between. The CDR3 spells CACDTCWGLKGEPYTDKLIF. DNA of the CDR3: TGTGCCTGTGATACGTGCTGGGGACTTAAAGGGGAACCGTACACCGATAAACTCATCTTT.

In this sample, this clone turned up a few times. At one end, the junction sequence differs from germline, possibly due to a read error. The gene calls are TRDV2 and TRDJ1; 7 nucleotides match TRDD3. The CDR3 runs 14 residues. In germline, CDR1 is GEAIGNYY, CDR2 EKD. CDR3 DNA: TGTGCCTGTGGCACCGTGGGGGACACCGATAAACTCACCTTT. Translated, it gives CACGTVGDTDKLTF.

This clone was found a few times. The J gene is TRDJ1, the V gene TRAV38-2/DV8, with 13 bases aligning to TRDD3. The CDR3 is 20 residues long. Germline V CDR1 and CDR2: TSESDYY, QEAYKQQN. V lost 0 bases, J lost 8 bases, and 19 bases stayed unmatched. CDR3 DNA: TGTGCTTATAGGAGCGCGATCCTTTGGTACTGGGGGATACGGAGGGCCAAACTCATCTTT. This encodes CAYRSAILWYWGIRRAKLIF.

This clone has more than one count but fewer than ten. A far larger clone is only one base removed, so a read error is likely. The sample holds other DNA sequences that translate to the same CDR3. This chain connects TRDV2 to TRDJ2; 8 bases are shared with TRDD3. The length of the CDR3 is 15 residues. Germline V gives CDR1 GEAIGNYY, CDR2 EKD. The CDR3 reads CACDTLGDLTAQLFF. The CDR3 DNA reads as TGTGCCTGTGACACCTTGGGGGATTTGACAGCACAGCTCTTCTTT.

The sample holds a few counts of this clone. The J gene is TRDJ1, the V gene TRDV2; D perhaps matches TRDD3 (6 bases). This CDR3 spans 13 amino acids. Per germline, CDR1 GEAIGNYY and CDR2 EKD. Trimming took off 7 bases at V and 2 bases at J, with 13 bases between the two ends. This CDR3 reads CACFRIQTDKLIF. For the CDR3, the DNA is TGTGCCTGCTTTCGGATACAGACCGATAAACTCATCTTT.

This clone was detected a few times. A far larger clone differs by one base, so this is likely a read error. Other nucleotide sequences in the sample specify the same CDR3. The chain carries TRDV2 and TRDJ3, with D uncertain. The V gene's germline CDR1 is GEAIGNYY and CDR2 EKD. V lost 7 bases, J lost 0 bases, and 12 bases lay in between. This CDR3 is built from 16 residues. The CDR3 coding sequence is TGTGCCTGCGACTCCTGGAACTCCTGGGACACCCGACAGATGTTTTTC. Its protein product is CACDSWNSWDTRQMFF.

The V gene is TRDV1, the J gene TRDJ1; 12 positions agree with TRDD3. V dropped 1 base and J dropped 3; count of bases not matched to a gene: 21. This CDR3 region has 22 residues. Germline V gene lookup returns CDR1 TSWWSYY and CDR2 QGS. The CDR3: CALGEPFHGTGGYHRGSDKLIF. The CDR3 DNA reads TGTGCTCTTGGGGAACCCTTCCACGGTACTGGGGGATACCATAGGGGGTCCGATAAACTCATCTTT.